Included here is one T cell receptor beta chain sequence, with context. Antigen specificity is unknown. It was by 5'RACE with 10-nucleotide random UMIs that the cDNA was made. A single run covered 15-18 subjects with over 170 million TCR-beta sequences. TCRdb analysed the 5' RACE reads with MiXCR anew, one entry per CDR3 protein. The sample carries 100,000 or so distinct CDR3 sequences, 13% recorded once. This entry belongs to a study of neurological immune-mediated disorders. Study-wide points: HTLV-1-associated myelopathy displayed the greatest TCR clonal expansion, and multiple sclerosis exhibited the smallest, lower than that of healthy controls.

Described time point: longitudinal time-point 2. The unsorted libraries were produced from 2 million PBMCs held at -80 C. V dropped 8 bases and J dropped 4 bases, with 5 bases sitting between them. Germline V gene lookup returns CDR1 MNHEY and CDR2 SVGEGT. This CDR3 has 11 residues. The chain carries TRBV6-2 or TRBV6-3 and TRBJ2-2; the D is unclear. Material: PBMCs. This TCR was sampled from a female donor with HTLV-1-associated myelopathy (HAM/TSP). DNA for the CDR3: TGTGCCAGCGCGGCCACCGGGGAGCTGTTTTTT. This translates into CASAATGELFF.